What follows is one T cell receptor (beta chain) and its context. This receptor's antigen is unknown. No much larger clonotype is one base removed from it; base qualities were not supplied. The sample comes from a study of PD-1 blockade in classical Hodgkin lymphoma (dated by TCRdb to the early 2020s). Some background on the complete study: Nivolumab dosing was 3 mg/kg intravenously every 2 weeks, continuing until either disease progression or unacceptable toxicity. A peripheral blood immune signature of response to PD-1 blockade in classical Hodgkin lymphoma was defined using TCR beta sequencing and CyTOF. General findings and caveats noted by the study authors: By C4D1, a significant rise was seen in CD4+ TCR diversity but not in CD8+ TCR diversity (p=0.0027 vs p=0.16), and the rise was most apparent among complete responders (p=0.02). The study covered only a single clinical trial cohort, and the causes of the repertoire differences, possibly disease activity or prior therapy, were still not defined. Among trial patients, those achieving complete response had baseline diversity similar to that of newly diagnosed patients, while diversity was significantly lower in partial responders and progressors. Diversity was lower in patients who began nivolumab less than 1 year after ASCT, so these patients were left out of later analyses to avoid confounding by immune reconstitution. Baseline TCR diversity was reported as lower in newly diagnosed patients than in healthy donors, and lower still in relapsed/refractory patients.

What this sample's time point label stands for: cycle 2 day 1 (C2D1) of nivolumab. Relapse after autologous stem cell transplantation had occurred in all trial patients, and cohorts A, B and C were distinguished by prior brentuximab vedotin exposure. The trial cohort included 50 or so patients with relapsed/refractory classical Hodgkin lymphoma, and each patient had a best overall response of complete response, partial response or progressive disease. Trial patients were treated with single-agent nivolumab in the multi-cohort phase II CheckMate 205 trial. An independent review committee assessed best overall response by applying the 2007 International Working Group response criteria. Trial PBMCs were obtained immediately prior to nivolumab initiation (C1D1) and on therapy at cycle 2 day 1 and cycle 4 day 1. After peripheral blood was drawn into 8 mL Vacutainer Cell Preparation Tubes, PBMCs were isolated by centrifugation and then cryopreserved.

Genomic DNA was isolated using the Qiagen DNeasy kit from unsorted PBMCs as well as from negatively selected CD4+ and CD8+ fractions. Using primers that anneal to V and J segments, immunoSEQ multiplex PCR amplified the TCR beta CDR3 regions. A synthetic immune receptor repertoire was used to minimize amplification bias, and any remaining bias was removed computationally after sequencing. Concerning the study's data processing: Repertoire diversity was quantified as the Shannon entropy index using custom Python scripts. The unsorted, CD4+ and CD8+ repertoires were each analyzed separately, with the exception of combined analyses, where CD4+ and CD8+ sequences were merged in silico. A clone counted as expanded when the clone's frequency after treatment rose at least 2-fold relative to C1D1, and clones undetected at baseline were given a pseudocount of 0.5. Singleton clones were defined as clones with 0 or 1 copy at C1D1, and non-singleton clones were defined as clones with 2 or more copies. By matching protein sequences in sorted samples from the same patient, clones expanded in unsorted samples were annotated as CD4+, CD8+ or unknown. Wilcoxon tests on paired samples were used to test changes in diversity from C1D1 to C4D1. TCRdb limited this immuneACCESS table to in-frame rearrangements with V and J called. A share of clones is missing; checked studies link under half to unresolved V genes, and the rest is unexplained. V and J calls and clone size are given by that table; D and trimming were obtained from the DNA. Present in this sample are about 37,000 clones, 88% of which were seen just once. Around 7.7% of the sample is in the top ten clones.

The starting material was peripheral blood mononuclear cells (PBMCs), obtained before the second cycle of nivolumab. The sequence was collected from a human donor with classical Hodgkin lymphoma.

The CDR3 in this case is CAWSVGDTQYF. The nucleotide sequence reads as follows: TGTGCCTGGAGTGTAGGGGATACGCAGTATTTT. This sequence uses TRBV30 and TRBJ2-3, with an unclear D gene assignment. For CDR1 and CDR2, the germline V gene (reference sequence) lists GTSNPN and SVGIG. There are 11 amino acids in the CDR3, from cysteine to phenylalanine inclusive. Only the CDR3 portion is preserved as DNA: 33 bases, with reading frame beginning at the first base. V is clipped by 0 bases and J by 6 bases, and the sequence between their germline boundaries is 4 bases long.